The rows below give T cell receptor beta chains drawn from one sample of a study of Tregs in tolerant kidney transplant recipients. Libraries were prepared by immunoSEQ multiplex PCR; TCRdb keeps only in-frame clonotypes and omits some of them. The repertoire holds about 18,000 clones, with approximately 85% as singletons. Specimen: Tregs from blood. The receptors were gathered from a human donor in good health. The CDR3 runs from the conserved cysteine through the conserved F or W. Each record gives: J gene, D gene, clone size, V gene, CDR3 DNA, CDR3 protein. A D gene is named only where the DNA matches it firmly. Some rows mark clone size as missing; the rest say once, few, many or name a class of expanded clone.

J: TRBJ1-1
D: NA
size: NA
V: TRBV19
DNA: TGTGCCAGTAGTATAGATTTCGGTGAAGCTTTCTTT
CDR3: CASSIDFGEAFF

J: TRBJ1-1
D: NA
size: NA
V: TRBV2
DNA: TGTGCCAGCACCCAGAGGGGAGGAGAGAACACTGAAGCTTTCTTT
CDR3: CASTQRGGENTEAFF

J: TRBJ1-6
D: NA
size: NA
V: TRBV5-6
DNA: TGTGCCAGCAGCTTGGCGGGTTGGGGTGGGGGGTCACCCCTCCACTTT
CDR3: CASSLAGWGGGSPLHF

J: TRBJ2-6
D: NA
size: once
V: TRBV6-1
DNA: TGTGCCAGCAGTGGAACGACGACAGTCGGGGCCAACGTCCTGACTTTC
CDR3: CASSGTTTVGANVLTF

J: TRBJ1-1
D: TRBD1
size: NA
V: TRBV28
DNA: TGTGCCAGCAGTCCGAACAGGGGAAGAGGGACTGAAGCTTTCTTT
CDR3: CASSPNRGRGTEAFF

J: TRBJ2-4
D: NA
size: few
V: TRBV11-3
DNA: TGTGCCAGCAGCCGAGGGGGGTCGGAAAACATTCAGTACTTC
CDR3: CASSRGGSENIQYF

J: TRBJ2-3
D: NA
size: NA
V: TRBV27
DNA: TGTGCCAGCAAATGGGGAGCCTCAGATACGCAGTATTTT
CDR3: CASKWGASDTQYF

J: TRBJ1-4
D: NA
size: NA
V: TRBV25-1
DNA: TGTGCCAGCAGACCAAGCGGGAGTGAAAAACTGTTTTTT
CDR3: CASRPSGSEKLFF

J: TRBJ1-5
D: NA
size: once
V: TRBV9
DNA: TGTGCCAGCGCCCCCGGCCCCAATCAGCCCCAGCATTTT
CDR3: CASAPGPNQPQHF

J: TRBJ2-1
D: NA
size: NA
V: TRBV13
DNA: TGTGCCAGCAGCTTGGGGGACGGAAGATTTCTCTCGGGCGAGCAGTTCTTC
CDR3: CASSLGDGRFLSGEQFF

J: TRBJ1-2
D: TRBD1
size: NA
V: TRBV10-2
DNA: TGCGCCACTCTCGGGACAGGGGCTAACTATGGCTACACCTTC
CDR3: CATLGTGANYGYTF

J: TRBJ2-3
D: TRBD2
size: few
V: TRBV9
DNA: TGTGCCAGCAGCGTAGATGCGGGAGGATTAAGCACAGATACGCAGTATTTT
CDR3: CASSVDAGGLSTDTQYF

J: TRBJ2-1
D: NA
size: NA
V: TRBV5-4
DNA: TGTGCCAGCAGCTTCTATGGCAGCGGACATTACAATGAGCAGTTCTTC
CDR3: CASSFYGSGHYNEQFF

J: TRBJ2-7
D: NA
size: NA
V: TRBV6-6
DNA: TGTGCCAGCAGTTACTCTCTAGGCTACGAGCAGTACTTC
CDR3: CASSYSLGYEQYF

J: TRBJ2-4
D: TRBD1
size: NA
V: TRBV2
DNA: TGTGCCAGCAGTGACCGCCGGACAGGGTCTGTTCAGTACTTC
CDR3: CASSDRRTGSVQYF

J: TRBJ2-7
D: TRBD1
size: NA
V: TRBV4-2
DNA: TGTGCCAGCAGCCAAGAAGGAGGGGCCGGGACAGGGAACGAGCAGTACTTC
CDR3: CASSQEGGAGTGNEQYF

J: TRBJ1-4
D: NA
size: NA
V: TRBV7-8
DNA: TGTGCCAGCAGCTTAGCGCCAGGAGGGGGGGCGGGCACTAATGAAAAACTGTTTTTT
CDR3: CASSLAPGGGAGTNEKLFF

J: TRBJ2-3
D: NA
size: NA
V: TRBV7-2
DNA: TGTGCCAGCAGCTCGCTCCGCACAGATACGCAGTATTTT
CDR3: CASSSLRTDTQYF

J: TRBJ1-2
D: NA
size: once
V: TRBV6-7
DNA: TGTGCCAACCCGCTCGGGGGGCAGTGGGACTATGGCTACACCTTC
CDR3: CANPLGGQWDYGYTF

J: TRBJ2-3
D: TRBD1
size: NA
V: TRBV6-5
DNA: TGTGCCAGCAGCTCCCGGGACAGGGAAACTTGGGGGCAGTATTTT
CDR3: CASSSRDRETWGQYF

J: TRBJ2-5
D: NA
size: NA
V: TRBV11-2
DNA: TGTGCCAGCAGCTTAGTAGCGCGGGCGATCGGGACCCAGTACTTC
CDR3: CASSLVARAIGTQYF

J: TRBJ2-1
D: TRBD2
size: NA
V: TRBV11-3
DNA: TGTGCCAGCAGCCATAGCGGGGGTCTGTTCTTC
CDR3: CASSHSGGLFF

J: TRBJ2-7
D: NA
size: NA
V: TRBV4-3
DNA: TGCGCCAGCAGCCAAGAGGAAGGGGGCTACGAGCAGTACTTC
CDR3: CASSQEEGGYEQYF

J: TRBJ2-2
D: NA
size: NA
V: TRBV7-6
DNA: TGTGCCAGCAGCTTAGGGCCCCAGACCGGGGAGCTGTTTTTT
CDR3: CASSLGPQTGELFF

J: TRBJ2-2
D: NA
size: few
V: TRBV7-3
DNA: TGTGCCAGCAGCTTAAAGCTAACCGGGGAGCTGTTTTTT
CDR3: CASSLKLTGELFF

J: TRBJ2-5
D: TRBD1
size: NA
V: TRBV6-5
DNA: TGTGCCAGCAGTCCTACAGGGGGGACCCAGTACTTC
CDR3: CASSPTGGTQYF

J: TRBJ2-1
D: TRBD2
size: NA
V: TRBV23-1
DNA: TGCGCCAGCAGTCAATCCGTTCGGCTAGCGGGAGATTTTTCGGATGAGCAGTTCTTC
CDR3: CASSQSVRLAGDFSDEQFF

J: TRBJ1-3
D: NA
size: NA
V: TRBV4-1
DNA: TGCGCCAGCAGCGCGGATACCTACTCTGGAAACACCATATATTTT
CDR3: CASSADTYSGNTIYF

J: TRBJ2-3
D: NA
size: NA
V: TRBV5-1
DNA: TGCGCCAGCAGCTTGGGAATAAGGAGGGCCACAGATACGCAGTATTTT
CDR3: CASSLGIRRATDTQYF

J: TRBJ2-7
D: NA
size: NA
V: TRBV11-2
DNA: TGTGCCAGCAGCTCCAGATACTACGAGCAGTACTTC
CDR3: CASSSRYYEQYF

J: TRBJ2-5
D: NA
size: NA
V: TRBV6-6
DNA: TGTGCCAGCAGTCCCAGAACCCAAGAGACCCAGTACTTC
CDR3: CASSPRTQETQYF

J: TRBJ2-1
D: NA
size: NA
V: TRBV11-3
DNA: TGTGCCAGCAGCCTGGAGGCTATCTATGAGCAGTTCTTC
CDR3: CASSLEAIYEQFF

J: TRBJ1-4
D: TRBD1
size: NA
V: TRBV19
DNA: TGTGCCAGCTTAAACCGGGACAGGGGTGCCCTGTTTTTT
CDR3: CASLNRDRGALFF

J: TRBJ1-5
D: NA
size: once
V: TRBV19
DNA: TGTGCCAGTAGTGAGTGGGGAAGGAGCAATCAGCCCCAGCATTTT
CDR3: CASSEWGRSNQPQHF

J: TRBJ2-5
D: TRBD2
size: NA
V: TRBV7-9
DNA: TGTGCCAGCAGCGTAGCGGGAGGCCGGTGGGAGACCCAGTACTTC
CDR3: CASSVAGGRWETQYF

J: TRBJ1-1
D: NA
size: NA
V: TRBV6-5
DNA: TGTGCCAGCAGTTACTACGGCAGGAACACTGAAGCTTTCTTT
CDR3: CASSYYGRNTEAFF

J: TRBJ1-2
D: TRBD1
size: NA
V: TRBV5-1
DNA: TGCGCCAGCAGGGGACAGGGAATCAATGGCTACACCTTC
CDR3: CASRGQGINGYTF

J: TRBJ2-3
D: TRBD2
size: medium-sized
V: TRBV28
DNA: TGTGCCAGCACCCCGATCAGACGGACTAGCGGGAGAGCAGATACGCAGTATTTT
CDR3: CASTPIRRTSGRADTQYF

J: TRBJ2-1
D: TRBD2
size: NA
V: TRBV7-8
DNA: TGTGCCAGCAGCTTAGCGGGGGGACTAACAGAAAATGAGCAGTTCTTC
CDR3: CASSLAGGLTENEQFF

J: TRBJ2-7
D: TRBD2
size: NA
V: TRBV5-1
DNA: TGCGCCAGCAGCCTGGGACTAGCGGGGGCTACATACGAGCAGTACTTC
CDR3: CASSLGLAGATYEQYF

J: TRBJ1-4
D: NA
size: once
V: TRBV7-9
DNA: TGTGCCAGCAGCCCTCGAGGAGTCCCAACTGAAAAACTGTTTTTT
CDR3: CASSPRGVPTEKLFF

J: TRBJ2-5
D: NA
size: NA
V: TRBV15
DNA: TGTGCCACCAGCAGACGGGCGTCGAAGGAGACCCAGTACTTC
CDR3: CATSRRASKETQYF

J: TRBJ1-6
D: TRBD1
size: NA
V: TRBV7-6
DNA: TGTGCCAGCAGCTTAGCGAGTGGACAGGGGGCCTCCTCACCCCTCCACTTT
CDR3: CASSLASGQGASSPLHF

J: TRBJ1-4
D: NA
size: NA
V: TRBV5-1
DNA: TGCGCCAGCAGCTTGGGTGTCCAAACGGGTAAACTGTTTTTT
CDR3: CASSLGVQTGKLFF

J: TRBJ2-1
D: NA
size: NA
V: TRBV11-2
DNA: TGTGCCAGCAGCTCCGACCCCGACGGGCTTAATGAGCAGTTCTTC
CDR3: CASSSDPDGLNEQFF

J: TRBJ2-3
D: NA
size: few
V: TRBV4-1
DNA: TGCGCCAGCAGTCTAGCCGGGGCACAGCGATACACAGATACGCAGTATTTT
CDR3: CASSLAGAQRYTDTQYF

J: TRBJ2-7
D: NA
size: NA
V: TRBV19
DNA: TGTGCCAGTAGCCCTAGGACCGACTCCTACGAGCAGTACTTC
CDR3: CASSPRTDSYEQYF

J: TRBJ2-7
D: NA
size: NA
V: TRBV11-2
DNA: TGTGCCAGCAGCTTAGGACAAAACCCCTCCTACGAGCAGTACTTC
CDR3: CASSLGQNPSYEQYF

J: TRBJ2-1
D: TRBD2
size: NA
V: TRBV4-3
DNA: TGCGCCAGCAGCCAAGTGTTTTTGGGGACTACTAATGAGCAGTTCTTC
CDR3: CASSQVFLGTTNEQFF

J: TRBJ2-2
D: TRBD1
size: medium-sized
V: TRBV9
DNA: TGTGCCAGCAGCGTTTTTGGACAGGGGCTTAACACCGGGGAGCTGTTTTTT
CDR3: CASSVFGQGLNTGELFF

J: TRBJ1-1
D: NA
size: NA
V: TRBV6-5
DNA: TGTGCCAGCAGTTACTTCTTTCGGGCGTATGGCACTGAAGCTTTCTTT
CDR3: CASSYFFRAYGTEAFF

J: TRBJ2-3
D: NA
size: few
V: TRBV4-3
DNA: TGCGCCAGCAGCCCAACCAAGGGGGCAGGGGGAGGTACGCAGTATTTT
CDR3: CASSPTKGAGGGTQYF

J: TRBJ1-6
D: TRBD1
size: few
V: TRBV5-4
DNA: TGTGCCAGCAGCTTGCAGGGGGTGGATTCACCCCTCCACTTT
CDR3: CASSLQGVDSPLHF

J: TRBJ2-3
D: NA
size: NA
V: TRBV7-7
DNA: TGTGCCAGCAGCATAAGGGACGCGGATACGCAGTATTTT
CDR3: CASSIRDADTQYF

J: TRBJ1-5
D: NA
size: NA
V: TRBV5-1
DNA: TGCGCCAGCAGCTTGGGGGGGCAGGGTAATCAGCCCCAGCATTTT
CDR3: CASSLGGQGNQPQHF

J: TRBJ2-6
D: TRBD2
size: NA
V: TRBV9
DNA: TGTGCCAGCAGCGTAGACGAGACTAGCGGGGGTTCCGGTCTGGCCAACGTCCTGACTTTC
CDR3: CASSVDETSGGSGLANVLTF

J: TRBJ2-1
D: NA
size: once
V: TRBV7-2
DNA: TGTGCCAGCAGCGCAAAGTCCTGGGAGCAGTTCTTC
CDR3: CASSAKSWEQFF

J: TRBJ2-1
D: NA
size: NA
V: TRBV4-3
DNA: TGCGCCAGCAGCCGCGAGCAGACGTTAGATGAGCAGTTCTTC
CDR3: CASSREQTLDEQFF

J: TRBJ1-2
D: NA
size: NA
V: TRBV7-2
DNA: TGTGCCAGCAGCCATGCCGTGAACTATGGCTACACCTTC
CDR3: CASSHAVNYGYTF